This is a list of T cell receptor beta chains from one sample in a study of T cells in Graves' hyperthyroidism and ophthalmopathy. From the multiplex PCR reads, TCRdb called clonotypes with MiXCR, one entry per CDR3 protein. The sample records 750,000 to 900,000 distinct CDR3 sequences, about 38% being singletons. Sequencing was carried out using blood. These receptors were collected from a man aged 18 to 35 with Graves' hyperthyroidism. CDR3s leave out the opening cysteine and the closing phenylalanine or tryptophan. Fields, in order: CDR3 protein, V gene.

CDR3: ASSRASGTEQY
V: TRBV11-2

CDR3: ASSQGRGYT
V: TRBV4-1

CDR3: ASSITQANTEAF
V: TRBV19

CDR3: ASSREFGANVLT
V: TRBV4-2

CDR3: ASSYGQGGNEAF
V: TRBV6-5

CDR3: ASSLAIQETQY
V: TRBV7-2

CDR3: ASSQEGQASPLH
V: TRBV4-1

CDR3: SLGPGAEAF
V: TRBV29-1

CDR3: ASSYTGNTGELF
V: TRBV11-2

CDR3: ASNNGGARETQY
V: TRBV12-3/TRBV12-4

CDR3: SARDSRGWRGYT
V: TRBV20-1

CDR3: SGFRQSGEKLF
V: TRBV20-1

CDR3: SVSDSGNTIY
V: TRBV29-1

CDR3: ASSQDNGGLNTEAF
V: TRBV4-1

CDR3: SARGMEGVTEAF
V: TRBV20-1

CDR3: ASSYGTGDPYEQY
V: TRBV6-5

CDR3: ASSLTESYEQY
V: TRBV7-3

CDR3: ASSESMTTESYGYT
V: TRBV13

CDR3: ASSPEEGFSYEQY
V: TRBV7-6

CDR3: ASSQGAGGAYEQY
V: TRBV7-3

CDR3: SAPDPGVDGYT
V: TRBV20-1

CDR3: ASSHDRGWGEQY
V: TRBV7-6

CDR3: ASSLWAESSYEQY
V: TRBV7-9

CDR3: ASSPLGQKREAGSYEQY
V: TRBV12-3/TRBV12-4

CDR3: ASSSAGGPDEQY
V: TRBV7-9

CDR3: ASSQGWATEAF
V: TRBV12-3/TRBV12-4

CDR3: ATSLTDDARGYT
V: TRBV10-3

CDR3: ATSRDLSSNQPQH
V: TRBV15

CDR3: ASSPKTSGVKETQY
V: TRBV5-5